This paragraph reports one TCR beta chain. Its antigen is unidentified. Looked up from germline, CDR1 is GTSNPN and CDR2 is SVGIG (reference sequence). The CDR3 length is 15 residues. Trimming cost V 2 bases and J 4 bases, with 18 bases left between them. A multiplex PCR was run with 60 Vbeta primers and 13 Jbeta primers. Data came from immunoSEQ multiplex PCR; TCRdb stores just in-frame clones and leaves some out. Of some 180,000 clones in the sample, 84% are singletons; the top ten hold more than 0.95%. This sample was included in a study of cytomegalovirus exposure and HLA in healthy donors. Study-wide points: The authors later linked a missense DCLRE1C variant to TCR beta V- and J-gene trimming. Usually a TCR sequence was rare, but some public TCRs were found in many donors. Later on, an analysis showed TCR association rates differing by HLA locus, with DRB1 the most and HLA-C the fewest.

Material for sequencing was PBMCs. This clonotype was obtained from a girl aged 2-9 years in good health and CMV-seropositive. This chain uses TRBV30 with TRBJ2-7; possibly TRBD2 for D (5 bases). This chain's CDR3 is CAWSLTPAAGYEQYF. The CDR3 DNA is TGTGCCTGGAGTTTAACCCCCGCCGCGGGTTACGAGCAGTACTTC.